Included here is one T cell receptor beta chain sequence, with context. Uncontrolled infection, other autoimmune disease, pregnancy and lactation each barred patients from inclusion. Cells are PBMCs isolated from around 10 ml of fresh blood. These data originate in a study of T cells in Graves' hyperthyroidism and ophthalmopathy. The CDR3 regions of TCR beta were amplified from RNA transcripts. A first-round RT-PCR of the TCR CDR3 used the HTBI primer set. TCRdb re-called the multiplex PCR reads with MiXCR, one entry per CDR3 protein. This table holds roughly 720,000 distinct CDR3 sequences, 15% to 20% found once. Germline CDR1 is DFQATT and CDR2 is SNEGSKA (reference sequence). With 3 bases clipped from V and 4 bases from J, the junction kept 3 bases outside the gene matches. The CDR3 spans 13 residues.

This chain joins TRBV20-1 and TRBJ1-1; 9 positions match TRBD1. This TCR derives from a man between 45 and 60 years old with Graves' hyperthyroidism. Sequencing used blood. The CDR3 DNA is TGCAGTGCTAGCCGACAGGGGGGCACTGAAGCTTTCTTT. Its translation: CSASRQGGTEAFF.